The 13 T cell receptor beta chains presented below share a single source sample, sequenced in a study of T-cell reconstitution after alpha-beta-depleted transplantation in children. Researchers prepared the TCRbeta library using unique molecular identifiers, the study reports. TCRdb re-called the PCR reads with MiXCR, one entry per CDR3 protein. The sample lists under 850,000 distinct CDR3 sequences, about 12% occurring once. This specimen was PBMCs, taken before TCRalphabeta/CD19-depleted stem cell transplant. The receptors shown here come from a girl under 10 years old with congenital amegakaryocytic thrombocytopenia, due to receive a stem cell transplant.

This clonotype was recorded at least ten times. This CDR3 reads CASSDLSGELFF. CDR3 DNA sequence: TGTGCCAGCAGTGATCTTTCCGGGGAGCTGTTTTTT. The V call is TRBV6-4, the J call TRBJ2-2; D remains ambiguous. The ends were cut back, 3 bases at V and 6 bases at J, with 5 bases in the middle. Germline V lookup: CDR1 MRHNA, CDR2 SNTAGT. The CDR3 has 12 residues.

This clonotype was seen ten or more times. J is TRBJ2-1 and V is TRBV7-2; perhaps TRBD2 as D (6 bases). This CDR3 region has 16 residues. Germline V gene lookup returns CDR1 SGHTA and CDR2 FQGNSA. V lost 1 base and J 9 bases, leaving 19 bases between the germline ends. The DNA of the CDR3 is TGTGCCAGCAGCTTAGTGGGGAGGTGGGGTATATTTGAGCAGTTCTTC. Translated: CASSLVGRWGIFEQFF.

Details on this clonotype: At one of its ends the junction is not consistent with the germline gene, which may arise from a read error. The chain uses TRBV20-1 and TRBJ2-2; 8 bases fit TRBD1. Germline CDR1 reads DFQATT; CDR2 reads SNEGSKA (reference sequence). The CDR3 totals 15 residues. This CDR3 is CCAIDRGSSTGELFF. For the CDR3, the DNA is TGCTGTGCCATAGACAGGGGATCATCCACCGGGGAGCTGTTTTTT.

The chain has TRBV5-6 and TRBJ2-6; D gene uncertain. Looked up from germline, CDR1 is SGHDT and CDR2 is YYEEEE. This CDR3 spans 15 amino acids. Trimming stripped 4 bases from V and 0 bases from J, with 8 bases between. CDR3 sequence: CASSHLDSGANVLTF. DNA for the CDR3: TGTGCCAGCAGCCACTTAGACTCTGGGGCCAACGTCCTGACTTTC.

V is TRBV5-1 and J is TRBJ2-2; 7 bases line up with TRBD1. Germline V lookup: CDR1 SGHRS, CDR2 YFSETQ. Trimming cost V 9 bases and J 5 bases; bases outside gene matches: 16. There are 16 residues in the CDR3. CDR3 loop: CATTRDGTAGTGELFF. Here the CDR3 DNA reads TGCGCCACCACACGGGATGGGACAGCCGGGACCGGGGAGCTGTTTTTT.

In the case of this clonotype: The junction departs from germline at one end; a sequencing error may be responsible. The chain employs TRBV12-3 or TRBV12-4 and TRBJ2-2, with D tentatively TRBD1 or TRBD2 (5 bases each). The CDR3 has 15 residues. The CDR3 region is CASSEGRRLTRELFF. The CDR3 nucleotides are TGTGCCAGCAGCGAGGGACGGCGGCTCACCAGGGAGCTGTTTTTT.

This clonotype was picked up one time. The chain uses TRBV14 and TRBJ2-5; D is unclear. Germline V gives CDR1 SGHDN, CDR2 FVKESK. The CDR3 is made up of 13 amino acids. V was trimmed by 0 bases and J by 5 bases, leaving 7 bases between them. The DNA of the CDR3 is TGTGCCAGCAGCCAAGAGCTCGGGGAGACCCAGTACTTC. Encoded protein: CASSQELGETQYF.

This clonotype was seen only a few times. This rearrangement joins TRBV18 to TRBJ1-4; D is perhaps TRBD1 (5 bases). Trimming cost V 3 bases and J 6 bases, with 11 bases left between them. The CDR3 covers 14 residues. Per the germline V gene, CDR1 is KGHSH and CDR2 is LQKENI. DNA for the CDR3: TGTGCCAGCTCACCGGGTCTGGGGGATGAAAAACTGTTTTTT. Its translation: CASSPGLGDEKLFF. Drawing the rest from reference TRBV18 and TRBJ1-4, the complete variable domain is NAGVMQNPRHLVRRRGQEARLRCSPMKGHSHVYWYRQLPEEGLKFMVYLQKENIIDESGMPKERFSAEFPKEGPSILRIQQVVRGDSAAYFCASSPGLGDEKLFFGSGTQLSVL.

This clonotype was counted many times. The chain is built from TRBV5-1 and TRBJ2-3; TRBD2 aligns across 11 bases. V was clipped by 3 bases and J by 5 bases; unmatched bases: 8. The CDR3 loop spans 16 amino acids. CDR1 and CDR2 (germline): SGHRS, YFSETQ. The CDR3 coding sequence is TGCGCCAGCAGCTCGCATAGCGGGAGGGAAGGAGATACGCAGTATTTT. It translates to CASSSHSGREGDTQYF. Together with reference TRBV5-1 and TRBJ2-3, the CDR3 gives the full variable domain: KAGVTQTPRYLIKTRGQQVTLSCSPISGHRSVSWYQQTPGQGLQFLFEYFSETQRNKGNFPGRFSGRQFSNSRSEMNVSTLELGDSALYLCASSSHSGREGDTQYFGPGTRLTVL.

Note on this clonotype: Germline and junction disagree at one end, which may indicate a read error. The V gene is TRBV5-1, the J gene TRBJ2-1, with a weak D call TRBD2 (6 bases). Germline loops: CDR1 SGHRS, CDR2 YFSETQ. The CDR3 length is 17 residues. The CDR3 region has the DNA TGCGCCAGCAGCTTGGCCCCCGGGACTCCGGCCTACAATGAGCGGTTCTTC. Translation: CASSLAPGTPAYNERFF.

The chain couples TRBV11-1 to TRBJ2-2; 14 nucleotides line up with TRBD2. J was trimmed by 7 bases and V by 5 bases; bases with no gene match: 12. CDR1 SGHAT and CDR2 FQDESV come from the germline V gene (reference sequence). The length of the CDR3 is 18 residues. This CDR3 is CASSAQVGLAGVIGELFF. CDR3 nucleotides: TGTGCCAGCAGCGCGCAAGTGGGACTAGCGGGAGTTATCGGGGAGCTGTTTTTT. The whole variable domain, remainder taken from reference TRBV11-1 and TRBJ2-2, is EAEVAQSPRYKITEKSQAVAFWCDPISGHATLYWYRQILGQGPELLVQFQDESVVDDSQLPKDRFSAERLKGVDSTLKIQPAELGDSAMYLCASSAQVGLAGVIGELFFGEGSRLTVL.

Concerning this clonotype: A much larger clonotype is one base distant, so this may be a read error. The chain couples TRBV29-1 to TRBJ2-3; D not certain. Germline V gene lookup returns CDR1 SQVTM and CDR2 ANQGSEA. The CDR3 covers 11 residues. The CDR3 nucleotides are TGCAGCGTTGACCCAACAGATAGGCAGTATTTT. This translates into CSVDPTDRQYF.

This sequence joins TRBV12-3 or TRBV12-4 and TRBJ2-7; 9 bases map to TRBD2. The V gene end was trimmed by 3 bases and the J gene end by 6 bases; junction bases not matched to a gene: 3. CDR3 size: 13 residues. This CDR3 reads CASSLREGLEQYF. The CDR3 nucleotides are TGTGCCAGCAGTTTGCGGGAGGGCCTCGAGCAGTACTTC.